This T cell receptor (beta chain) derives from a study of T-cell reconstitution after alpha-beta-depleted transplantation in children. TCRbeta library preparation incorporated unique molecular identifiers. TCRdb called the PCR reads again in MiXCR, with one record for every CDR3 protein. The sample contains about a million distinct CDR3 sequences, about 26% of which appear only once. Sequencing used PBMCs, mostly from graft donor cells, obtained 360 days after TCRalphabeta/CD19-depleted stem cell transplant. The source is a boy less than two years old who had a stem cell transplant for SCID, so the T cells may come from the graft donor.

Written as DNA, the CDR3 is TGTGCCAGCAGTTTACGGCCTGGTGGGGACAGGGGTAGGGCCTACGAGCAGTACTTC. It is translated as CASSLRPGGDRGRAYEQYF. V and J are TRBV12-3 or TRBV12-4 and TRBJ2-7, with TRBD1 matching 10 bases. J was trimmed by 2 bases and V by 2 bases; bases with no gene match: 15. The CDR3 runs to 19 residues.